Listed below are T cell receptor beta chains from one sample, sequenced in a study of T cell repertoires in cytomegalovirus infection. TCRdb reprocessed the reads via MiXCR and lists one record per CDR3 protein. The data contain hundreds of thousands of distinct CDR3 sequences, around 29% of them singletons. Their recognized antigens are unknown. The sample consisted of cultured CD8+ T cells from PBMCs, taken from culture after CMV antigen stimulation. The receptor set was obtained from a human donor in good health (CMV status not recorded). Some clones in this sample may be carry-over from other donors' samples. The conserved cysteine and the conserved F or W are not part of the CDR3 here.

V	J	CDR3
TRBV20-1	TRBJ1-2	SARVDGSYGYT
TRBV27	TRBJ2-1	ASSFNAGGHNEQF
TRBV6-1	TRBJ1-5	AMPPGNQPQH
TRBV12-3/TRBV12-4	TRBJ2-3	ASSWRPPGRDTQY
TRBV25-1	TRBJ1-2	ASSEYGTGKGHT
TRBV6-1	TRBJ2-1	ASSAAGALSSYNEQF
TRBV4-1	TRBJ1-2	ASSQVQAPRYGYT
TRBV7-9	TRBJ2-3	ASSGKGKRGRADTQY
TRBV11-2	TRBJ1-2	ASSPPRGEGRGYT
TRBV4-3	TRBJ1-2	ASSQVDREDYGYT
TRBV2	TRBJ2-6	ARGSESGANVLT
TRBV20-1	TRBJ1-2	SAPGTSDYGYT
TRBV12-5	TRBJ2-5	ASGLARTVETQY
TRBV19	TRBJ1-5	ASRGTGGQPQH
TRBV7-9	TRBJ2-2	ASSFLVGELF
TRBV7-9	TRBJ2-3	ASSSTILDRGLADTQY
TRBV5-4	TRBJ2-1	ASSLLEVQGGNEQF
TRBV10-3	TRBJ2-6	AALGKSHAGANVLT
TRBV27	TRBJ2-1	ASSLLLIPYNEQF
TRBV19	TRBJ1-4	ASTLRREVKEKLF
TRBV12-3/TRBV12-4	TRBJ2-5	ASRLPGETQY
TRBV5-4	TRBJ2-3	ASSSPIRASSTDTQY
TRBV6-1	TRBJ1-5	ASGVQEDSNQPQH
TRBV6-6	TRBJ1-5	ASSIRPSGSGGNQPQH
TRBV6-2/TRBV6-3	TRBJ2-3	ASSRREGHTDTQY